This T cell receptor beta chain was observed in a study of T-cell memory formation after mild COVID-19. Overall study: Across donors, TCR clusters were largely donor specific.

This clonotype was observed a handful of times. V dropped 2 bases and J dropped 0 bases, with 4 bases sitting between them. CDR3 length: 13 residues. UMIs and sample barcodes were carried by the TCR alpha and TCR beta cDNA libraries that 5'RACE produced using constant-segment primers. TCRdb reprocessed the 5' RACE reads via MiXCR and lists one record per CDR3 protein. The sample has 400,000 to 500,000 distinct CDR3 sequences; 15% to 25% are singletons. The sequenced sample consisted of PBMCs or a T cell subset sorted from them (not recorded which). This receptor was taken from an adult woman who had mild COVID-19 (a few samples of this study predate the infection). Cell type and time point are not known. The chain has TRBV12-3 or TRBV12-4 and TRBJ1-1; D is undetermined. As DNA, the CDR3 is TGTGCCAGCAGTTTAATGGTGAACACTGAAGCTTTCTTT. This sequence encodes CASSLMVNTEAFF.